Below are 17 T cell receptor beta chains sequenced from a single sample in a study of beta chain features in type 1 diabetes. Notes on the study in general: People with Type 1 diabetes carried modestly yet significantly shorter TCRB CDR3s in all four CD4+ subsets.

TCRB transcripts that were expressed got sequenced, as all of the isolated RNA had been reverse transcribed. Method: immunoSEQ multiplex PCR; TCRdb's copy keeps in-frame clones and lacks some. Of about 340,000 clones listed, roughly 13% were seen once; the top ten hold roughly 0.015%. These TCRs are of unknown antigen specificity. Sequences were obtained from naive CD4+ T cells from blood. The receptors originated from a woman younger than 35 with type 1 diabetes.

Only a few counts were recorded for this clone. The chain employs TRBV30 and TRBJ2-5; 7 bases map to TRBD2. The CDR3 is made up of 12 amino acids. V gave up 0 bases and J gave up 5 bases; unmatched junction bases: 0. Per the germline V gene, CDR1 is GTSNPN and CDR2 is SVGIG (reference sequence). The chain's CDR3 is CAWSVLAETQYF. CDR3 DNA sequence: TGTGCCTGGAGTGTACTAGCGGAGACCCAGTACTTC.

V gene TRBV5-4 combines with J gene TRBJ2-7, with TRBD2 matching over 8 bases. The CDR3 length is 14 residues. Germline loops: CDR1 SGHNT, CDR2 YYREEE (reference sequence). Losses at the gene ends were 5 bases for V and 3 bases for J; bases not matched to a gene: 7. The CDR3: CASSRAGALYEQYF. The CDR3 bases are TGTGCCAGCAGTCGAGCGGGAGCTCTCTACGAGCAGTACTTC.

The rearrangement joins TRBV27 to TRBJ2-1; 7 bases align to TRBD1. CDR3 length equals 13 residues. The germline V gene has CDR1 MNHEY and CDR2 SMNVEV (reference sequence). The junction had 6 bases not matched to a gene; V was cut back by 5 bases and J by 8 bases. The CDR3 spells CASSPYRGDEQFF. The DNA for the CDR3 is TGTGCCAGCAGTCCCTACAGGGGCGATGAGCAGTTCTTC.

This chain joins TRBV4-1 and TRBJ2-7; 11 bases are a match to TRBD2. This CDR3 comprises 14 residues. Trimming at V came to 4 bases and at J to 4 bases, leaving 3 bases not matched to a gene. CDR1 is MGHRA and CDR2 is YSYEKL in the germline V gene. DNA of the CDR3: TGCGCCAGCAGCCTCACTAGCGGGGGATACGAGCAGTACTTC. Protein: CASSLTSGGYEQYF.

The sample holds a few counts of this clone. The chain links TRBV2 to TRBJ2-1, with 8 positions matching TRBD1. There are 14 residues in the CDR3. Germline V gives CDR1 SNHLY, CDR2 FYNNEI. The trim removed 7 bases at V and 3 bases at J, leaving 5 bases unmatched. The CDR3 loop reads CASNGQGHYNEQFF. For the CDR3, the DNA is TGTGCCAGCAACGGACAGGGCCACTACAATGAGCAGTTCTTC.

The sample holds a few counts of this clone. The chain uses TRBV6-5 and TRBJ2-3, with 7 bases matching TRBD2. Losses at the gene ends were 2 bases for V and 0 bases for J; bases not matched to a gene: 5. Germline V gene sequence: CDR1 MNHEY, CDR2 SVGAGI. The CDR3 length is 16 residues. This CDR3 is CASSYRLATSTDTQYF. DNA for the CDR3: TGTGCCAGCAGTTACCGACTAGCCACTAGCACAGATACGCAGTATTTT.

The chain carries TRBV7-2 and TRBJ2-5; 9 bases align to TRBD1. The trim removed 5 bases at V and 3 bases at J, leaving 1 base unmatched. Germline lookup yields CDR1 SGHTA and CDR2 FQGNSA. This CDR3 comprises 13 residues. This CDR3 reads CASSRQGEETQYF. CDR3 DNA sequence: TGTGCCAGCAGCCGACAGGGGGAAGAGACCCAGTACTTC.

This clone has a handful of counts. The CDR3 is CASSPHDSGEQYV. CDR3 DNA sequence: TGTGCCAGCTCACCCCACGACAGTGGCGAGCAGTACGTC. The rearrangement links TRBV18 to TRBJ2-7; D might be TRBD1 (5 bases). The CDR3 runs 13 residues. Trimming stripped 3 bases from V and 6 bases from J, with 12 bases between. Looked up from germline, CDR1 is KGHSH and CDR2 is LQKENI.

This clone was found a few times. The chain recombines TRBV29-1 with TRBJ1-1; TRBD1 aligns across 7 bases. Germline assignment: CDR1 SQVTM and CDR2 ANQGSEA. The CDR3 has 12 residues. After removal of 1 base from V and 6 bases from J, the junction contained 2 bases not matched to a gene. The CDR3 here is CSVEGGGAEAFF. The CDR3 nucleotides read TGCAGCGTTGAAGGAGGGGGCGCTGAAGCTTTCTTT.

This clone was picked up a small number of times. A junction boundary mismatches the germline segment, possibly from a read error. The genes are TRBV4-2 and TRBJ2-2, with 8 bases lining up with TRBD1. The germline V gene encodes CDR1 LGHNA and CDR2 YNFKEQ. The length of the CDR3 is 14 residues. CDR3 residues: CASGQGASMWELFF. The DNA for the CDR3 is TGTGCCAGCGGCCAGGGGGCCTCTATGTGGGAGCTGTTTTTT.

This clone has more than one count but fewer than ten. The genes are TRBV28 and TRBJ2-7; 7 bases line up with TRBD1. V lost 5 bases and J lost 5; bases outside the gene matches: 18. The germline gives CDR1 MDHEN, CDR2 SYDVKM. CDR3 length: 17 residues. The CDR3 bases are TGTGCCAGCAGTCCATCCCCTACTAGGGGGCGTCGTGACGAGCAGTACTTC. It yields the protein CASSPSPTRGRRDEQYF.

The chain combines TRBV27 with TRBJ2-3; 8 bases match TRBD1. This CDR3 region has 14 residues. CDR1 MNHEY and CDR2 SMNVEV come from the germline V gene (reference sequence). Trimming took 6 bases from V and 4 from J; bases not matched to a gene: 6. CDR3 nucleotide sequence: TGTGCCAGCAGGAGGGACAGGAGGCCAGATACGCAGTATTTT. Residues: CASRRDRRPDTQYF.

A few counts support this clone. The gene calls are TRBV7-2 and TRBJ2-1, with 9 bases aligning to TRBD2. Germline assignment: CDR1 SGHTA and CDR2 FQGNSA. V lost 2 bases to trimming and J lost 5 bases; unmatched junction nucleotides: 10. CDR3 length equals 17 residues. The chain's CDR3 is CASSLYRAGGIDNEQFF. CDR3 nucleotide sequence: TGTGCCAGCAGCTTATATAGGGCGGGAGGGATTGACAATGAGCAGTTCTTC.

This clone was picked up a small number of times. In DNA, the CDR3 is TGTGCCAGCAGTAATCCCAAGGACGGGGGGAATGAGCAGTTCTTC. Translated: CASSNPKDGGNEQFF. This rearrangement joins TRBV25-1 to TRBJ2-1, with 7 positions matching TRBD2. Germline V gene data show CDR1 as MGHDK and CDR2 as SYGVNS. There are 15 residues in the CDR3. J was trimmed by 7 bases and V by 5 bases; bases with no gene match: 11.

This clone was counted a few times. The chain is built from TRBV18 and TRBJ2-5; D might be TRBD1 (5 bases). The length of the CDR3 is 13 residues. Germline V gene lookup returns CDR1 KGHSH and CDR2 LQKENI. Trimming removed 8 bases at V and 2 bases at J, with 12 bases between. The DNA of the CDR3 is TGTGCCAGCGGAAGGGGCAGGCAAGAGACCCAGTACTTC. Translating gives CASGRGRQETQYF. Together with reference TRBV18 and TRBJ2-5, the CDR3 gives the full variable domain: NAGVMQNPRHLVRRRGQEARLRCSPMKGHSHVYWYRQLPEEGLKFMVYLQKENIIDESGMPKERFSAEFPKEGPSILRIQQVVRGDSAAYFCASGRGRQETQYFGPGTRLLVL.

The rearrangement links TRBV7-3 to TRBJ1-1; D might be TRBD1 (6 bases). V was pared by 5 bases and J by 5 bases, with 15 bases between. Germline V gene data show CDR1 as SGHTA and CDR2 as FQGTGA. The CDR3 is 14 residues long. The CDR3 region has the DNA TGTGCCAGCAGCCGGGACACGTCGAGAACTGAAGCTTTCTTT. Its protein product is CASSRDTSRTEAFF.

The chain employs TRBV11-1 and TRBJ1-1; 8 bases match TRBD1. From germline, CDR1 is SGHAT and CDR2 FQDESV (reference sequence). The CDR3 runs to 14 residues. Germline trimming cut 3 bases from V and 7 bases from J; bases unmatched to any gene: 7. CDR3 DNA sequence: TGTGCCAGCAGCTTTGATTGGACAGGGTTTGAAGCTTTCTTT. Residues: CASSFDWTGFEAFF.